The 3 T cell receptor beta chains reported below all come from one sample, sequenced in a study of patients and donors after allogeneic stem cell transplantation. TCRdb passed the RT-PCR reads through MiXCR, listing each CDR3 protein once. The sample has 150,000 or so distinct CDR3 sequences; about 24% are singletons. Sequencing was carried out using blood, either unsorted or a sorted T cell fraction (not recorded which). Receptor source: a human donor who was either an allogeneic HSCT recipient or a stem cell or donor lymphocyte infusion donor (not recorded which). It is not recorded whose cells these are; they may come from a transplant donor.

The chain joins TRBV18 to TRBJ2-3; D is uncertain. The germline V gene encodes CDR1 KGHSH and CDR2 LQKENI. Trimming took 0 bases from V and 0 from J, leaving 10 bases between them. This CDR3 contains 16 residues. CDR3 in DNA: TGTGCCAGCTCACCACCGATAACAGAGAGCACAGATACGCAGTATTTT. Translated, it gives CASSPPITESTDTQYF.

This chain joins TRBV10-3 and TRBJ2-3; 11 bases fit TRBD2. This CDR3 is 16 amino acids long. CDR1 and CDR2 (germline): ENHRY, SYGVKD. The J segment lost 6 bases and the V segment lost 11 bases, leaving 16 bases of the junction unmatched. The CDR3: CASQQPLAGAGDTQYF. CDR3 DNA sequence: TGTGCCTCCCAACAACCACTAGCGGGGGCCGGGGATACGCAGTATTTT.

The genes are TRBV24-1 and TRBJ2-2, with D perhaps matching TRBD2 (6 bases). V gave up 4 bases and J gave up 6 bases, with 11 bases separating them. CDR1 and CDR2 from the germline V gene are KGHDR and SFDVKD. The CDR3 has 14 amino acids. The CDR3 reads CATSDWDSSGELFF. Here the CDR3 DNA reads TGTGCCACCAGTGACTGGGACTCCTCCGGGGAGCTGTTTTTT.